A single sample gave rise to the 5 T cell receptor beta chains below, sequenced in a study of CD8+ T cells in alopecia areata. Following extraction, RNA underwent reverse transcription to cDNA, which served as the sequencing template. Generated by immunoSEQ multiplex PCR, the TCRdb table keeps only in-frame clones and is missing some. The sample yields 93,000 or so clones, about nine tenths seen once. Treatment reported: oral pan-JAK inhibitor, 5-10 mg twice daily. Sequenced here: CD8+ T cells sorted from blood, sampled at approximately week 30, from a patient treated with tofacitinib. All receptors derive from a human donor with alopecia areata.

This clone was observed a few times. The chain uses TRBV27 and TRBJ2-7, with TRBD1 matching 8 bases. The CDR3 totals 13 residues. Germline trimming cut 6 bases from V and 6 bases from J; bases unmatched to any gene: 7. CDR1 is MNHEY and CDR2 is SMNVEV in the germline V gene (reference sequence). CDR3 in amino acids: CASSIGQGFEQYF. In DNA, the CDR3 is TGTGCCAGCAGCATAGGACAGGGATTCGAGCAGTACTTC.

The gene calls are TRBV9 and TRBJ1-1; a possible D gene is TRBD1 (5 bases). CDR1 SGDLS and CDR2 YYNGEE come from the germline V gene. There are 13 residues in the CDR3. V was clipped by 5 bases and J by 1 base, with 9 bases between them. This chain's CDR3 is CASSDDRNTEAFF. Written as DNA, the CDR3 is TGTGCCAGCAGTGATGACAGGAACACTGAAGCTTTCTTT.

V gene TRBV9 combines with J gene TRBJ2-5; D may be TRBD1 or TRBD2 (5 bases each). Germline V lookup: CDR1 SGDLS, CDR2 YYNGEE. The CDR3 spans 14 residues. With 3 bases removed from V and 5 bases from J, the gap between germline ends came to 14 bases. The CDR3 region has the DNA TGTGCCAGCAGCGAATGGGACCGCGGGGAGACCCAGTACTTC. Its protein is CASSEWDRGETQYF.

This clone appeared once. The chain uses TRBV25-1 and TRBJ2-7; weak D call: TRBD1 (6 bases). The CDR3 has 13 amino acids. Germline V CDR1 and CDR2: MGHDK, SYGVNS. V lost 10 bases and J 1 base, leaving 14 bases between the germline ends. The CDR3 nucleotides read TGTGCCACGGAGGACAGTCTATCCTACGAGCAGTACTTC. This translates into CATEDSLSYEQYF.

This sequence joins TRBV7-6 and TRBJ2-7; D not certain. CDR3 length equals 13 residues. Germline-derived CDR1 and CDR2 are SGHVS and FNYEAQ. V lost 1 base and J 0 bases, leaving 4 bases between the germline ends. The CDR3 DNA reads as TGTGCCAGCAGCTTAGGGGTCTCCTACGAGCAGTACTTC. As protein: CASSLGVSYEQYF.